This T cell receptor beta chain derives from a study of cytomegalovirus exposure and HLA in healthy donors. In the study overall: The early release's HLA-typed donors yielded 78 million or so unique TCRs.

As regards this clone: Its antigen is still unknown.

PCR amplification relied on 60 Vbeta primers (plus 13 Jbeta primers). Sequencing was performed with immunoSEQ multiplex PCR; in TCRdb, only in-frame clones are kept and a portion is missing. The data contain about 130,000 clones, roughly 70% of them seen just once; the ten biggest clones take up around 7%. This CDR3 contains 14 residues. From germline, CDR1 is MNHEY and CDR2 SMNVEV (reference sequence). V dropped 5 bases and J dropped 1 base, with 12 bases sitting between them. Findings and limits, study-wide: Rare TCR sequences dominated, though some public TCRs recurred in many donors.

This TCR was recovered from a man aged 40-55 years in good health and CMV-seropositive. The rearrangement links TRBV27 to TRBJ2-7; tentatively, D is TRBD2 (6 bases). Sequencing was done on a sample of PBMCs. The CDR3 here is CASSIRRGSYEQYF. The DNA of the CDR3 is TGTGCCAGCAGTATAAGGCGGGGATCCTACGAGCAGTACTTC.